Shown below are 10 T cell receptor beta chains from a single sample sequenced in a study of cytomegalovirus exposure and HLA in healthy donors. Using immunoSEQ multiplex PCR, the repertoire was profiled, and TCRdb retains in-frame clones only, with some absent. Of under 75,000 clones listed, about 97% are singletons. Sample: PBMCs. The receptors were sampled from a woman aged 18-30 years in good health and CMV-seropositive.

The chain uses TRBV6-6 and TRBJ1-3, with TRBD1 as a possible D gene (5 bases). V lost 6 bases, J lost 0 bases, and 6 bases lay in between. The CDR3 consists of 13 residues. Per the germline V gene, CDR1 is MNHNY and CDR2 is SVGAGI (reference sequence). The CDR3 coding sequence is TGTGCCAGCAGACAGGACTCTGGAAACACCATATATTTT. It yields the protein CASRQDSGNTIYF.

V is TRBV5-1 and J is TRBJ2-7; 8 bases are a match to TRBD1. CDR1 is SGHRS, CDR2 YFSETQ, per germline. Germline trimming cut 0 bases from V and 0 bases from J; bases unmatched to any gene: 14. CDR3 length: 19 residues. Here the CDR3 DNA reads TGCGCCAGCAGCTTGGTAAGAGACAGGGGAACTCCAAGCTCCTACGAGCAGTACTTC. Translation gives CASSLVRDRGTPSSYEQYF.

The V call is TRBV29-1, the J call TRBJ2-3; tentatively, D is TRBD1 (6 bases). Germline lookup yields CDR1 SQVTM and CDR2 ANQGSEA. The CDR3 contains 14 residues. Trimming left V 4 bases short and J 2 bases short, with 13 bases between. CDR3 nucleotides: TGCAGCGTTGCTTTCACAGGGTTCACAGATACGCAGTATTTT. It specifies CSVAFTGFTDTQYF.

The chain has TRBV9 and TRBJ2-3, with 13 bases matching TRBD2. The germline V gene encodes CDR1 SGDLS and CDR2 YYNGEE. CDR3 length: 17 amino acids. V dropped 4 bases and J dropped 4; count of bases not matched to a gene: 9. The CDR3 coding sequence is TGTGCCAGCAGCCGGAGACTAGCGGGAGGTTCGGCAGATACGCAGTATTTT. Its translation is CASSRRLAGGSADTQYF.

The chain combines TRBV29-1 with TRBJ2-6; D might be TRBD1 (5 bases). The CDR3 covers 15 residues. Germline V gene lookup returns CDR1 SQVTM and CDR2 ANQGSEA. V lost 5 bases and J lost 0, with 11 bases in between. CDR3 protein: CSVNGAGSGANVLTF. CDR3 sequence (DNA): TGCAGCGTTAATGGGGCTGGCTCTGGGGCCAACGTCCTGACTTTC.

The CDR3 DNA reads as TGTGCCAGCAGCCATGCGTACGAGCAGTACTTC. Translating gives CASSHAYEQYF. V gene TRBV4-2 combines with J gene TRBJ2-7, with D uncertain. Germline V gene data show CDR1 as LGHNA and CDR2 as YNFKEQ. The CDR3 is made up of 11 amino acids. Trimming left V 3 bases short and J 4 bases short, with 4 bases between.

V and J are TRBV29-1 and TRBJ2-2; 7 bases agree with TRBD1. After removal of 0 bases from V and 4 bases from J, the junction contained 5 bases not matched to a gene. Germline lookup yields CDR1 SQVTM and CDR2 ANQGSEA. This CDR3 has 15 amino acids. This CDR3 is CSVEDETGRTGELFF. CDR3 DNA: TGCAGCGTTGAAGATGAGACAGGGCGCACCGGGGAGCTGTTTTTT.

V gene TRBV19 combines with J gene TRBJ2-4; D perhaps matches TRBD1 (6 bases). Germline-derived CDR1 and CDR2 are LNHDA and SQIVND (reference sequence). V was cut by 1 base and J by 1 base, with 14 bases left in between. CDR3 length: 17 residues. The CDR3 is CASSIVSGAMAKNIQYF. The CDR3 DNA follows: TGTGCCAGTAGTATAGTGTCAGGGGCCATGGCCAAAAACATTCAGTACTTC.

The rearrangement links TRBV30 to TRBJ1-1; TRBD1 matches at 9 bases. CDR3 length equals 15 residues. Unmatched junction bases numbered 9, after V lost 2 bases and J lost 5 bases. Germline V gives CDR1 GTSNPN, CDR2 SVGIG (reference sequence). The CDR3 loop reads CAWSHSGQGRTEAFF. The CDR3 region has the DNA TGTGCCTGGAGTCATTCGGGACAGGGTAGAACTGAAGCTTTCTTT.

The chain is built from TRBV19 and TRBJ2-5; TRBD2 matches at 10 bases. This CDR3 region has 14 residues. The V segment lost 5 bases and the J segment 2 bases; nucleotides outside the gene matches: 2. In germline, CDR1 is LNHDA, CDR2 SQIVND (reference sequence). The CDR3 bases are TGTGCCAGTAGTTGGACTAGCGGACAAGAGACCCAGTACTTC. This encodes CASSWTSGQETQYF.